This is a list of T cell receptor beta chains from one sample in a study of blood T cells in healthy people across ages. MiXCR was run by TCRdb on the 5' RACE reads, yielding one entry per CDR3 protein. The table records about a million distinct CDR3 sequences, around 48% of them present only once. Sequencing was carried out using blood. These TCRs come from a man younger than 45 in good health. The CDR3 runs from the conserved cysteine through the conserved F or W. D genes are given only for firm matches. The size field is filled for only some rows; it gives once, few, many or a size class.

size: NA
J: TRBJ1-5
V: TRBV10-2
D: TRBD1
length: 14
CDR3: CASRPGQINQPQHF
DNA: TGCGCCAGCAGACCGGGACAGATCAATCAGCCCCAGCATTTT

size: few
J: TRBJ1-5
V: TRBV12-3/TRBV12-4
D: TRBD1
length: 13
CDR3: CASSTGDGQPQHF
DNA: TGTGCCAGCAGCACAGGGGATGGTCAGCCCCAGCATTTT

size: NA
J: TRBJ1-1
V: TRBV7-8
D: NA
length: 16
CDR3: CASSPIGGELNTEAFF
DNA: TGTGCCAGCAGCCCAATTGGTGGAGAGCTGAACACTGAAGCTTTCTTT

size: once
J: TRBJ2-1
V: TRBV29-1
D: TRBD1
length: 15
CDR3: CSAIWTGSSYNEQFF
DNA: TGCAGCGCCATATGGACAGGAAGCTCCTACAATGAGCAGTTCTTC

size: NA
J: TRBJ1-1
V: TRBV20-1
D: TRBD1
length: 16
CDR3: CSASNDRGNGGTEAFF
DNA: TGCAGTGCTAGCAACGACAGGGGAAACGGGGGGACTGAAGCTTTCTTT

size: NA
J: TRBJ1-2
V: TRBV18
D: NA
length: 18
CDR3: CASSPSLEAEVLMGGYTF
DNA: TGTGCCAGCTCACCTTCTCTTGAAGCTGAAGTCTTAATGGGGGGCTACACCTTC

size: few
J: TRBJ2-3
V: TRBV5-1
D: TRBD2
length: 16
CDR3: CASSLVGDYRTDTQYF
DNA: TGCGCCAGCAGCTTGGTAGGGGACTACCGTACAGATACGCAGTATTTT

size: NA
J: TRBJ2-5
V: TRBV6-5
D: NA
length: 14
CDR3: CASSSRSVEETQYF
DNA: TGTGCCAGCAGTTCGAGGTCCGTAGAAGAGACCCAGTACTTC

size: NA
J: TRBJ2-3
V: TRBV7-2
D: NA
length: 14
CDR3: CASSLSGRRNTQYF
DNA: TGTGCCAGCAGCTTGTCTGGTAGGCGAAATACGCAGTATTTT

size: NA
J: TRBJ2-7
V: TRBV20-1
D: NA
length: 14
CDR3: CSARGAGAYNEQYF
DNA: TGCAGTGCTAGGGGCGCGGGGGCCTACAATGAGCAGTACTTC

size: NA
J: TRBJ1-1
V: TRBV10-3
D: NA
length: 14
CDR3: CAISFQGSNTEAFF
DNA: TGTGCCATCAGTTTCCAGGGGTCTAACACTGAAGCTTTCTTT